This entry lists 18 T cell receptor beta chains sequenced from one sample in a study of tumor and adjacent non-tumor tissue in lung cancer. The library came from three nested PCR rounds adapted from ARM-PCR protocols. TCRdb reanalysed the multiplex PCR reads using MiXCR and keeps one entry per CDR3 protein. The profile shows approximately 90,000 distinct CDR3 sequences, around three fifths of them singletons. The template was RNA from unsorted bulk tissue. Source material: lung tumor tissue. These receptors came from a man in his 70s with non-small cell lung cancer.

Worth noting for this clonotype: A much larger clone differs by one base, so this may be a read error. CDR3 in amino acids: CSSGQHAFF. The CDR3 coding sequence is TGCAGCTCCGGACAGCATGCTTTCTTT. The rearrangement links TRBV29-1 to TRBJ1-1, with D tentatively TRBD1 (6 bases). CDR3 size: 9 residues. The ends were cut back, 8 bases at V and 11 bases at J, with 12 bases in the middle. Germline CDR1 SQVTM, CDR2 ANQGSEA.

This clonotype was seen ten or more times. This chain joins TRBV6-5 and TRBJ2-1, with TRBD1 matching 8 bases. The germline CDR1 and CDR2 sequences are MNHEY and SVGAGI. V gave up 6 bases and J gave up 4 bases; unmatched junction bases: 5. CDR3 length: 14 residues. The DNA of the CDR3 is TGTGCCAGCAGGGAGACAGGGGCTTACAATGAGCAGTTCTTC. Its translation: CASRETGAYNEQFF.

The rearrangement uses TRBV10-2 and TRBJ1-2, with a tentative D call TRBD1 (5 bases). Per germline, CDR1 WSHSY and CDR2 SAAADI. The CDR3 extends over 16 amino acids. V was pared by 8 bases and J by 0 bases, with 19 bases between. This CDR3 is CASRDCPIPSNYGYTF. In DNA form, the CDR3 reads TGCGCCAGCCGGGACTGTCCTATCCCGTCTAACTATGGCTACACCTTC.

The chain recombines TRBV11-1 with TRBJ2-1; 8 nucleotides line up with TRBD2. CDR1 is SGHAT and CDR2 is FQDESV in the germline V gene (reference sequence). The CDR3 consists of 17 residues. The CDR3 DNA sequence: TGTGCTAGCTGCTGGTACCCAGCGGGAGTCCCTTACAATGAGCAGTTCTTC. Translation: CASCWYPAGVPYNEQFF.

The chain is built from TRBV6-5 and TRBJ2-7; maybe TRBD1 (6 bases). This CDR3 is built from 16 residues. Germline assignment: CDR1 MNHEY and CDR2 SVGAGI. V shed 2 bases and J shed 7 bases, with 21 bases lying between them. The CDR3 DNA reads as TGTGCCAGCAGTTACCGCGCCTTGACAGGCGGTCGGGAGCAGTACTTC. Its translation is CASSYRALTGGREQYF.

This clonotype has a single count. A read error may produce the germline difference seen at one junction end. The genes are TRBV5-4 and TRBJ2-1, with 11 positions matching TRBD2. Germline loops: CDR1 SGHNT, CDR2 YYREEE (reference sequence). This CDR3 region has 18 residues. The CDR3 is CGSSLATSGTNSYNEQFF. The CDR3 coding sequence is TGTGGCAGCAGCTTGGCGACTAGCGGGACGAACTCCTATAATGAGCAGTTCTTC.

As concerns this clonotype: Lacking the conserved final phenylalanine or tryptophan, this CDR3 likely reflects a read error. The rearrangement uses TRBV29-1 and TRBJ2-5; 9 bases align to TRBD1. CDR3 length equals 13 residues. Germline CDR1 reads SQVTM; CDR2 reads ANQGSEA. The CDR3 sequence: CNVGTGNLGTQYL. The CDR3 DNA follows: TGCAACGTTGGGACAGGGAATTTGGGGACCCAGTACTTA.

The chain uses TRBV6-5 and TRBJ2-7; D not resolved. Germline-derived CDR1 and CDR2 are MNHEY and SVGAGI. CDR3 size: 14 residues. Trimming cost V 5 bases and J 0 bases, with 11 bases left between them. CDR3 protein: CASSIGVNSYEQYF. CDR3 in DNA: TGTGCCAGCAGTATAGGAGTTAACTCCTACGAGCAGTACTTC.

Of note for this clonotype: Compared with germline, one end of the junction differs, possibly owing to a read error. The chain uses TRBV6-2 or TRBV6-3 and TRBJ1-6; D is unclear. The CDR3 has 16 amino acids. Per germline, CDR1 MNHEY and CDR2 SVGEGT. CDR3 nucleotide sequence: TGTGCCGGCAGTTACCGCGGGAGCTCCTATAATTCACCTCTCCACTTT. Translation gives CAGSYRGSSYNSPLHF.

This sequence joins TRBV28 and TRBJ1-5; no firm D call. Germline CDR1 MDHEN, CDR2 SYDVKM. This CDR3 is 14 amino acids long. Trimming took 3 bases from V and 6 from J, leaving 12 bases between them. The CDR3 nucleotides read TGTGCCAGCAGTTTGCGGAGGTACGGTCAGCCCCAGCATTTT. Translating gives CASSLRRYGQPQHF.

This clonotype has only a few counts. One end of the junction fails to match germline, which may point to a read error. The chain uses TRBV6-5 and TRBJ2-1; D possibly corresponds to TRBD2 (6 bases). This CDR3 has 15 residues. Germline V gives CDR1 MNHEY, CDR2 SVGAGI. The CDR3, as DNA: TGTGTCAGCAGTTACTCATCCGGGAGCCACAATGAGCAGTTCTTC. This sequence encodes CVSSYSSGSHNEQFF.

For this clonotype: The junction departs from germline at one end; a sequencing error may be responsible. V is TRBV12-3 or TRBV12-4 and J is TRBJ2-5; D is perhaps TRBD2 (6 bases). The CDR3 length is 14 residues. For the CDR3, the DNA is TGTGCCAGCAGCCCGAAGGCGGGGAAAGAGCCCCAGTACTTC. Protein sequence: CASSPKAGKEPQYF.

The chain recombines TRBV30 with TRBJ2-3; D is unclear. Germline CDR1 is GTSNPN and CDR2 is SVGIG (reference sequence). The CDR3 is made up of 11 amino acids. The ends were cut back, 4 bases at V and 3 bases at J, with 5 bases in the middle. CDR3 amino acids: CAWKWTDTQYF. The CDR3 coding sequence is TGTGCCTGGAAGTGGACAGATACGCAGTATTTT.

For the CDR3, the DNA is TGCAGTGCTGGAAGGACAGGGGGCAATCAGCCCCAGCATTTT. As protein: CSAGRTGGNQPQHF. The chain joins TRBV20-1 to TRBJ1-5; TRBD1 matches 9 bases. CDR1 DFQATT and CDR2 SNEGSKA come from the germline V gene (reference sequence). The J segment lost 2 bases and the V segment lost 5 bases, leaving 4 bases of the junction unmatched. This CDR3 region has 14 residues.

About this clonotype: Just one base apart from a much larger clone, this may be a read error. The CDR3 does not close with the conserved phenylalanine or tryptophan, likely indicating a read error. The chain couples TRBV6-6 to TRBJ2-7; 8 bases align to TRBD2. This CDR3 region has 14 residues. J was trimmed by 3 bases and V by 3 bases; bases with no gene match: 4. CDR1 and CDR2 from the germline V gene are MNHNY and SVGAGI (reference sequence). The CDR3 DNA reads as TGTGCCAGCAGTTATCGGGAGGGATACTACGAGCAGTACTCC. Its translation: CASSYREGYYEQYS.

The chain couples TRBV11-2 to TRBJ2-1; D uncertain. The V and J ends lost 1 base and 8 bases respectively, with 15 bases between them. Germline V CDR1 and CDR2: SGHAT, FQNNGV. The CDR3 contains 15 residues. The CDR3: CASSLVAGCVHEQFF. The CDR3 DNA reads as TGTGCCAGCAGCTTAGTGGCCGGGTGTGTCCATGAGCAGTTCTTC. Together with reference TRBV11-2 and TRBJ2-1, the CDR3 gives the full variable domain: EAGVAQSPRYKIIEKRQSVAFWCNPISGHATLYWYQQILGQGPKLLIQFQNNGVVDDSQLPKDRFSAERLKGVDSTLKIQPAKLEDSAVYLCASSLVAGCVHEQFFGPGTRLTVL.

Points on this clonotype: A junction boundary mismatches the germline segment, possibly from a read error. The CDR3 here is CATSDLGGNEQSF. In nucleotides, the CDR3 is TGTGCCACTAGTGATTTGGGGGGCAATGAGCAGTCCTTC. This sequence joins TRBV24-1 and TRBJ2-1; D may match TRBD1 or TRBD2 (6 bases each). The germline V gene encodes CDR1 KGHDR and CDR2 SFDVKD. The CDR3 sequence is 13 residues long.

Details on this clonotype: The missing conserved phenylalanine or tryptophan at the end of this CDR3 makes a read error likely. The CDR3 reads CAIRKDSGYTEAFL. CDR3 sequence (DNA): TGTGCCATCCGGAAGGACAGTGGGTATACTGAAGCTTTCTTA. The chain is built from TRBV10-3 and TRBJ1-1, with a weak D call TRBD1 (6 bases). This CDR3 is 14 amino acids long. Trimming removed 8 bases at V and 5 bases at J, with 18 bases between. Germline CDR1 ENHRY, CDR2 SYGVKD.